This TCR beta chain came from a study of CD8 T cells in Susac syndrome (dated by TCRdb to about 2019). Broadly, across the study: Of the Susac syndrome patients who were sequenced, six had clinically active disease and eight were in clinical remission. Repertoire sequencing was used to test whether CD8+ T cell activation and differentiation in Susac syndrome was antigen driven. At blood withdrawal, Susac syndrome patients were either therapy-naive, taking corticosteroids (in some cases with IVIg as well), or taking IVIg alone.

Points on this clonotype: Its antigen is still unknown. No much larger clone exists at a distance of one base, and base qualities are not known.

RNA was extracted using the RNeasy kit, and about 0.5 to 1 ug of the RNA was reverse transcribed with random hexamers. The immunoSEQ multiplex PCR assay, which covers 54 Vbeta and 13 Jbeta segments, was used to amplify TCR beta CDR3 regions. PCR amplification bias was corrected using a synthetic template baseline for primer optimization and computational correction. From the authors' description of their analysis: Reads were annotated to V, D and J genes according to IMGT and were analyzed with immunoSEQ Analyzer, with only productive sequences retained. To calculate clonality, Shannon entropy was normalized by log2 of the number of productive unique sequences and then subtracted from one. Public and private clones were assessed among the 100 most prevalent clones of each patient and control. Clones were defined as Susac-specific if absent from the healthy and MS cohorts, from over a thousand published viral clones and from other ImmuneACCESS disease sequences. Through fastp at Q25 and MiXCR, TCRdb rebuilt clones from the public reads, retaining in-frame beta chains. Duplicate CDR3 protein sequences are folded into a single record with the most common DNA and genes. TCRdb, not the authors, supplied the V and J calls. The sample table holds 150,000 to 200,000 distinct CDR3 sequences, of which roughly nine tenths were seen once. The ten largest make up 0.085% to 0.09% of the sample.

High-throughput TCR beta sequencing profiled peripheral blood CD8+ and CD4+ T cells from healthy donors, Susac syndrome patients and multiple sclerosis patients. Recently defined diagnostic criteria for definite or probable disease were met by the Susac syndrome patients. Bulk CD8+ and CD4+ T cells were purified by magnetic negative isolation, whereas CD8+ TEMRA cells were enriched by FACS. Blood was collected in EDTA tubes and processed within 24 hours, with PBMCs isolated through density gradient centrifugation. PBMCs intended for TCR sequencing were cryopreserved in liquid nitrogen and were subsequently thawed in a 37 degrees C water bath. A purity of at least 90% was achieved for sorted or isolated CD4+, CD8+ and CD8+ TEMRA cells. General study outcomes and caveats: The number of individuals in the TCR sequencing and HLA analysis was acknowledged as relatively small. No clonal expansion was detected in the CD4+ T cell repertoire of Susac syndrome patients.

This TCR derives from a human donor with Susac syndrome. Sequenced material: CD4+ T cells from PBMCs.

Read as DNA, the sequence is TGCAGCGTCCGTGACAACTACGAGCAGTACTTC. Its protein product is CSVRDNYEQYF. The sequence joins TRBV29-1 to TRBJ2-7, with no D gene named confidently. The germline V gene sets CDR1 to SQVTM and CDR2 to ANQGSEA. V gives up 6 bases and J gives up 3 bases, and the segment between their germline ends measures 9 bases. From its cysteine to its phenylalanine, the CDR3 spans 11 amino acids. The sequence is cut down to CDR3 DNA, 33 bases in frame from base 1.